The 5 T cell receptor beta chains given below trace back to one sample, sequenced in a study of Graves' ophthalmopathy and Graves' hyperthyroidism. From RNA, the CDR3 regions of TCR beta chains were amplified and sequenced. The authors performed first-round RT-PCR with HTBI primers and then a second-round multiplex PCR. Via MiXCR, TCRdb re-called the multiplex PCR reads, giving one row per CDR3 protein. The sample yields about 390,000 distinct CDR3 sequences, over 15% seen once. The sequenced sample was peripheral blood. These receptors all come from a woman younger than 30 with stable Graves' hyperthyroidism.

This clonotype was detected many times. V gene TRBV12-3 or TRBV12-4 combines with J gene TRBJ2-7, with D hard to call. V lost 5 bases to trimming and J lost 2 bases, with 16 bases between them. There are 15 residues in the CDR3. CDR3 in DNA: TGTGCCAGCAGTCCCTCCCGGACGCATACCTACGAGCAGTACTTC. It is translated as CASSPSRTHTYEQYF.

In its sample, this clonotype was seen many times. The genes are TRBV12-3 or TRBV12-4 and TRBJ1-5; D is unresolved. The V gene lost 7 bases and the J gene lost 0 bases, with 10 bases spanning the gap. The CDR3 consists of 14 residues. The CDR3, as DNA: TGTGCCAGCACTTCCACAGCTAGCAATCAGCCCCAGCATTTT. Amino acids: CASTSTASNQPQHF.

This chain uses TRBV14 with TRBJ2-7; D is possibly TRBD1 (5 bases). The germline gives CDR1 SGHDN, CDR2 FVKESK. This CDR3 is 21 amino acids long. Trimming stripped 1 base from V and 4 bases from J, with 32 bases between. CDR3 amino acids: CASSQGRFEKAPDRGVYEQYF. In DNA form, the CDR3 reads TGTGCCAGCAGCCAAGGAAGATTCGAGAAGGCGCCCGATAGGGGCGTATACGAGCAGTACTTC.

This clonotype was counted many times. V gene TRBV7-9 combines with J gene TRBJ1-1; no definite D call. The CDR3 is 12 amino acids. Trimming pared 5 bases from V and 3 bases from J, leaving 7 bases between. From germline, CDR1 is SEHNR and CDR2 FQNEAQ (reference sequence). The CDR3 region is CASSRQDTEAFF. CDR3 coding DNA: TGTGCCAGCAGCCGTCAGGACACTGAAGCTTTCTTT.

In its sample, this clonotype was seen a few times. The chain uses TRBV4-3 and TRBJ1-1; perhaps TRBD1 as D (5 bases). Deletions cut 2 bases from V and 3 bases from J, with 10 bases between. Germline V gene data show CDR1 as LGHNA and CDR2 as YSLEER. The CDR3 runs to 14 residues. The CDR3 is CASSQHQGYTEAFF. DNA of the CDR3: TGCGCCAGCAGCCAACACCAGGGTTACACTGAAGCTTTCTTT.